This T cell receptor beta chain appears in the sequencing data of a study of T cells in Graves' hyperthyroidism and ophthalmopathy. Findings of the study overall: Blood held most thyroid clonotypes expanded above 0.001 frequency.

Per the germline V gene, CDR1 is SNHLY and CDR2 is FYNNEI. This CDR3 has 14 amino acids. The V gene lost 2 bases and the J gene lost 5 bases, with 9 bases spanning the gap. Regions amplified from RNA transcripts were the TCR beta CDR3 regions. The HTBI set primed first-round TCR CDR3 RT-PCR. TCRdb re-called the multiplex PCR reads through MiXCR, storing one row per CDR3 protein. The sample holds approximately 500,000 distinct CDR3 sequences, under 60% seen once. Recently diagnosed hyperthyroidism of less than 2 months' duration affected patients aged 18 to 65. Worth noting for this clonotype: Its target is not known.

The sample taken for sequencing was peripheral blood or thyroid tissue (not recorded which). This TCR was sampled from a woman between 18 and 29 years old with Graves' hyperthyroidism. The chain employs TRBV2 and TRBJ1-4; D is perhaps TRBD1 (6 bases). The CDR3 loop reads CASSENRENEKLFF. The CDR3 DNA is TGTGCCAGCAGTGAAAACAGGGAGAATGAAAAACTGTTTTTT.